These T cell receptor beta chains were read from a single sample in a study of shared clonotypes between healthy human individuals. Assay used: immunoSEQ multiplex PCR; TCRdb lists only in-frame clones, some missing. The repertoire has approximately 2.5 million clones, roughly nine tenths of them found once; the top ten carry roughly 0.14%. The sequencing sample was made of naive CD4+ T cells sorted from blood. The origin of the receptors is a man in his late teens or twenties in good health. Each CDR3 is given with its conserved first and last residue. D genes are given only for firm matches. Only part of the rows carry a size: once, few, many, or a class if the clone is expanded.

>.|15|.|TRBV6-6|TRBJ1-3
TGTGCCAGCAGTTACAGGGGAAGCTCTGGAAACACCATATATTTT
CASSYRGSSGNTIYF
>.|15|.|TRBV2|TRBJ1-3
TGTGCCAGCAGTGAAAACTCAGTTAGTGGAAACACCATATATTTT
CASSENSVSGNTIYF
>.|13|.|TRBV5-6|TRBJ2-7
TGTGCCAGCAGCTTGGAAGGGGTCTACGAGCAGTACTTC
CASSLEGVYEQYF
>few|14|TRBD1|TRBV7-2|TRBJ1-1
TGTGCCAGCAGCTTAGAGACAGGGATCACTGAAGCTTTCTTT
CASSLETGITEAFF
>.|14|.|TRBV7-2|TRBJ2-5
TGTGCCAGCAGCTTACGGGTCATGGGAGAGACCCAGTACTTC
CASSLRVMGETQYF
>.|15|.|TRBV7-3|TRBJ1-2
TGTGCCAGCAGCGAAGGAGGGTCGGGGGCTTATGGCTACACCTTC
CASSEGGSGAYGYTF
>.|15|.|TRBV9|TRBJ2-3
TGTGCCAGCAGCGCCTCCCCCGGGGGCACAGATACGCAGTATTTT
CASSASPGGTDTQYF
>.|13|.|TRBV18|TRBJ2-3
TGTGCCAGCTCAGACGGACACACAGATACGCAGTATTTT
CASSDGHTDTQYF
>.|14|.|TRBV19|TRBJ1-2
TGTGCCAGTAGTATGGAAGGGTACCTCTATGGCTACACCTTC
CASSMEGYLYGYTF
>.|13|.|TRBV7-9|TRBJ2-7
TGTGCCAGCAGCCCCCCTTACAAATACGAGCAGTACTTC
CASSPPYKYEQYF
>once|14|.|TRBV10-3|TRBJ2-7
TGTGCCATCAGTGAGGGGGGCGGAACCTACGAGCAGTACTTC
CAISEGGGTYEQYF
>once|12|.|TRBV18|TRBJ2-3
TGTGCCAGCTCACCCGGACCAGATACGCAGTATTTT
CASSPGPDTQYF
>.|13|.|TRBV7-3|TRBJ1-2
TGTGCCAGCAGCTTAAATCTTAACTATGGCTACACCTTC
CASSLNLNYGYTF
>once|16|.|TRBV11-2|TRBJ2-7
TGTGCCAGCAGCTTAAACGGGGTGATAGAAGCCTACGAGCAGTACTTC
CASSLNGVIEAYEQYF
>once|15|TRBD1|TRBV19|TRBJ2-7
TGTGCCAGTAGTACCGCGGGACAGGGTTCCTACGAGCAGTACTTC
CASSTAGQGSYEQYF
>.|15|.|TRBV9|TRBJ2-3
TGTGCCAGCAGCGACCTTGGAGGAAGCACAGATACGCAGTATTTT
CASSDLGGSTDTQYF
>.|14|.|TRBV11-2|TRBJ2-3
TGTGCCAGCAGCTTAGCCAGGGTCGAAGATACGCAGTATTTT
CASSLARVEDTQYF
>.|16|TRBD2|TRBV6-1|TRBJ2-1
TGTGCCAGCAGTGGGAGTACGACGGGGGGGCTGAGTGAGCAGTTCTTC
CASSGSTTGGLSEQFF
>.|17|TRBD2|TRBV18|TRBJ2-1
TGTGCCAGCTCACCACCGTATGGGACTAGCGGGAGCGATGAGCAGTTCTTC
CASSPPYGTSGSDEQFF
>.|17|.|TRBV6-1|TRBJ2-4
TGTGCCAGCAGTGCGGGTGTGGGGCAGGGTGGTCGAAACATTCAGTACTTC
CASSAGVGQGGRNIQYF
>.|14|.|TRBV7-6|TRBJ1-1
TGTGCCAGCAGCCCCTTTTACCGGAACACTGAAGCTTTCTTT
CASSPFYRNTEAFF
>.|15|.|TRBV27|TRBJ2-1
TGTGCCAGCAGTCCACCGGGACTTGGAAACAATGAGCAGTTCTTC
CASSPPGLGNNEQFF
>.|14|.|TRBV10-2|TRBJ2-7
TGCGCCAGCAGACTGTCCGGAACCGGCTACGAGCAGTACTTC
CASRLSGTGYEQYF
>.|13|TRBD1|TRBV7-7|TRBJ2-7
TGTGCTAGCAGCGCTGACCAGGGGGACGAGCAGTACTTC
CASSADQGDEQYF
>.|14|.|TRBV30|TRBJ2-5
TGTGCCTGGAGCCTAACGCGACTAGTCCCAACCCAGTACTTC
CAWSLTRLVPTQYF
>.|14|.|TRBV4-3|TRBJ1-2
TGCGCCAGCAGCCAAGACAGGTCTAACTATGGCTACACCTTC
CASSQDRSNYGYTF
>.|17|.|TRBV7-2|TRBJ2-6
TGTGCCAGCAGCGTATACAGAGCTGGCGCTGGGGCCAACGTCCTGACTTTC
CASSVYRAGAGANVLTF